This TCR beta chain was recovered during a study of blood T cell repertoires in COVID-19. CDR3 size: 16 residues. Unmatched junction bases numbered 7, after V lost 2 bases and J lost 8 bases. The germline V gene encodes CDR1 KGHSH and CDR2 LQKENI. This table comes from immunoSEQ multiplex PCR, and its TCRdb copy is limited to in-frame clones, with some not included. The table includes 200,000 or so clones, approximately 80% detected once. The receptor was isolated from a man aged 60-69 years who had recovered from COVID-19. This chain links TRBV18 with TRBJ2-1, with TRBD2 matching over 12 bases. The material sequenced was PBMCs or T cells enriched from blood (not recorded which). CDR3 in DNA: TGTGCCAGCTCACCAAGGCTAGCGGGGGGGCCGGATGAGCAGTTCTTC. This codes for CASSPRLAGGPDEQFF.